This note documents a single T cell receptor (beta chain) sequence. The sample belongs to a study of control samples from healthy donors and cancer patients. After removal of 1 base from V and 5 bases from J, the junction contained 6 bases not matched to a gene. The CDR3 consists of 16 residues. Germline values: CDR1 MGHDK, CDR2 SYGVNS. Produced via immunoSEQ multiplex PCR; TCRdb's table is partial and in-frame only. Of about 120,000 clones in the sample, around 88% were seen once. The receptor was isolated from a man aged 35 to 55 in good health. The chain carries TRBV25-1 and TRBJ2-3, with 10 nucleotides matching TRBD1. What was sequenced was blood. CDR3 loop: CASSEWRQGALDTQYF. CDR3 coding DNA: TGTGCCAGCAGTGAATGGCGACAGGGGGCTCTAGATACGCAGTATTTT.